This TCR beta chain was observed in a study of blood T cells in healthy people across ages. Whole-study results and caveats: Because sorting was not performed, PBMCs prevented conclusive naive versus antigen-experienced comparison.

The CDR3 is 17 residues long. The ends lost 0 bases at V and 1 base at J; junction bases unmatched: 1. Germline CDR1 SGHRS, CDR2 YFSETQ. This clonotype was observed at least ten times. Its cognate antigen is unknown. The authors ran a second PCR of 7 to 11 cycles using a sample-barcoded 5' primer and a J-beta primer mix. TCRdb called the 5' RACE reads again in MiXCR, with one record for every CDR3 protein. The sample consists of hundreds of thousands of distinct CDR3 sequences, about 30% of them appearing once. The TCR was taken from a woman older than 75 in good health. The genes are TRBV5-1 and TRBJ2-5; 15 bases fit TRBD2. The sequencing input was blood. The CDR3 is CASSLGGLAGGQETQYF. For the CDR3, the DNA is TGCGCCAGCAGCTTGGGGGGACTAGCGGGGGGCCAAGAGACCCAGTACTTC.